This is a list of T cell receptor beta chains from one sample in a study of T cell responses to AZD1222 COVID-19 vaccine. Profiling relied on immunoSEQ multiplex PCR, and the TCRdb table lists in-frame clones only, not all of them. The data contain about 100,000 clones, 87% of them singletons. The sample consisted of peripheral blood, taken on day 0 of AZD1222 vaccination. Receptors originate from an adult in good health. Each CDR3 is given with its conserved first and last residue. Fields, in order: V gene, D gene, J gene, clone size, CDR3 protein, CDR3 DNA. A D gene is named only where the DNA matches it firmly. Size is stated for part of the rows, as once, few or many counts, or as a class when the clone is expanded.

TRBV18	NA	TRBJ1-1	NA	CASSPPASGGNTEAFF	TGTGCCAGCTCACCACCGGCCTCTGGTGGGAACACTGAAGCTTTCTTT
TRBV6-2/TRBV6-3	TRBD2	TRBJ2-7	NA	CASSFDSAGVSSYEQYF	TGTGCCAGCAGTTTTGATTCGGCGGGGGTAAGCTCCTACGAGCAGTACTTC
TRBV5-5	TRBD2	TRBJ2-7	NA	CASSLSRGRGTYEQYF	TGTGCCAGCAGCTTGAGTCGCGGGAGGGGCACCTACGAGCAGTACTTC
TRBV5-5	NA	TRBJ1-2	NA	CASNREGVEYGYTF	TGTGCCAGCAACAGGGAGGGGGTAGAGTATGGCTACACCTTC
TRBV28	NA	TRBJ1-6	NA	CASSLIGGNNSPLHF	TGTGCCAGCAGTTTAATAGGGGGAAATAATTCACCCCTCCACTTT
TRBV6-2/TRBV6-3	TRBD1	TRBJ1-6	NA	CASSDRGYNSPLHF	TGTGCCAGCAGCGACAGGGGATATAATTCACCCCTCCACTTT
TRBV6-5	NA	TRBJ1-2	NA	CASRIPGLRYGYTF	TGTGCCAGCAGAATCCCGGGACTGCGCTATGGCTACACCTTC
TRBV14	NA	TRBJ1-1	NA	CASSQVGGTEAFF	TGTGCCAGCAGCCAGGTGGGGGGTACTGAAGCTTTCTTT
TRBV15	NA	TRBJ2-1	NA	CATSRDVAGGHNEQFF	TGTGCCACCAGCAGAGATGTGGCAGGGGGGCACAATGAGCAGTTCTTC
TRBV5-4	NA	TRBJ1-1	few	CASSPQSSEAFF	TGTGCCAGCAGCCCCCAGAGCTCAGAAGCTTTCTTT
TRBV11-2	NA	TRBJ1-2	NA	CASSSQMGGYTF	TGTGCCAGCAGCTCCCAAATGGGCGGCTACACCTTC
TRBV7-3	NA	TRBJ2-2	NA	CASSFKSPTGELFF	TGTGCCAGCAGCTTCAAGAGCCCCACCGGGGAGCTGTTTTTT
TRBV2	TRBD2	TRBJ2-7	NA	CASSELTSGGYEQYF	TGTGCCAGCAGTGAACTCACTAGCGGGGGATACGAGCAGTACTTC
TRBV7-6	NA	TRBJ2-5	NA	CASSHRLRERETQYF	TGTGCCAGCAGCCACCGACTCCGGGAGCGGGAGACCCAGTACTTC
TRBV5-1	NA	TRBJ2-4	NA	CASSLDRPGAKNIQYF	TGCGCCAGCAGCTTGGATCGCCCGGGGGCCAAAAACATTCAGTACTTC
TRBV7-6	NA	TRBJ1-4	NA	CASSLGSGGDEKLFF	TGTGCCAGCAGCTTAGGGTCGGGGGGCGACGAAAAACTGTTTTTT
TRBV29-1	NA	TRBJ2-7	few	CSVEVLSYEQYF	TGCAGCGTTGAAGTGCTCAGCTACGAGCAGTACTTC
TRBV19	NA	TRBJ2-5	NA	CASSITPGEVETQYF	TGTGCCAGTAGTATCACACCGGGAGAGGTGGAGACCCAGTACTTC
TRBV20-1	NA	TRBJ2-1	NA	CSASAFNEQFF	TGCAGTGCTAGTGCTTTTAATGAGCAGTTCTTC
TRBV5-3	NA	TRBJ1-4	NA	CARSLAACELFF	TGTGCCAGAAGCTTGGCGGCCTGCGAACTGTTTTTT
TRBV11-2	NA	TRBJ1-6	many	CASSSDSSYNSPLHF	TGTGCCAGCAGCTCTGACAGCTCCTATAATTCACCCCTCCACTTT
TRBV30	TRBD1	TRBJ1-2	NA	CAWSVVLGRTGDGYTF	TGTGCCTGGAGTGTGGTATTAGGTCGGACAGGGGATGGCTACACCTTC
TRBV19	TRBD2	TRBJ2-2	NA	CASLRTSGTGELFF	TGTGCCAGTCTCCGGACTAGCGGCACCGGGGAGCTGTTTTTT
TRBV5-5	NA	TRBJ2-7	few	CASSLGAGTYEQYF	TGTGCCAGCAGCTTGGGGGCAGGAACCTACGAGCAGTACTTC
TRBV19	NA	TRBJ2-6	NA	CASSDYSAGANVLTF	TGTGCCAGTAGTGATTACAGTGCCGGGGCCAACGTCCTGACTTTC
TRBV19	TRBD1	TRBJ1-2	NA	CASSRSRGQGANGYTF	TGTGCCAGTAGTAGATCTCGCGGACAGGGGGCGAATGGCTACACCTTC
TRBV18	TRBD1	TRBJ2-7	NA	CASSPKTGAGSYEQYF	TGTGCCAGCTCACCAAAGACAGGGGCGGGCTCCTACGAGCAGTACTTC
TRBV9	NA	TRBJ2-7	NA	CASSVSGTSYEQYF	TGTGCCAGCAGCGTATCAGGGACCTCCTACGAGCAGTACTTC
TRBV5-8	TRBD2	TRBJ2-3	once	CASASSGPTDTQYF	TGTGCCAGCGCCTCTAGCGGACCCACAGATACGCAGTATTTT
TRBV6-4	TRBD2	TRBJ2-1	NA	CASSASTGTSGTNEQFF	TGTGCCAGCAGTGCTTCAACCGGGACTAGCGGGACCAATGAGCAGTTCTTC
TRBV30	TRBD2	TRBJ2-7	NA	CAWRGGGRSYEQYF	TGTGCCTGGAGAGGCGGGGGTCGCTCCTACGAGCAGTACTTC
TRBV7-9	NA	TRBJ1-6	NA	CASSSQSNSPLHF	TGTGCCAGCAGCTCTCAATCTAATTCACCCCTCCACTTT
TRBV24-1	NA	TRBJ2-3	NA	CATSDVQSDTQYF	TGTGCCACCAGTGATGTTCAGAGCGATACGCAGTATTTT
TRBV6-4	NA	TRBJ2-6	once	CASSDDHAGANVLTF	TGTGCCAGCAGTGACGACCATGCTGGGGCCAACGTCCTGACTTTC
TRBV11-2	TRBD2	TRBJ2-7	NA	CASSPRIASGIYEQYF	TGTGCCAGCAGCCCTAGGATTGCTAGCGGGATCTACGAGCAGTACTTC
TRBV9	NA	TRBJ1-2	NA	CASSVENSPNYGYTF	TGTGCCAGCAGCGTAGAGAACAGTCCTAACTATGGCTACACCTTC
TRBV7-6	TRBD2	TRBJ2-3	NA	CASSPGLAGSTTDTQYF	TGTGCCAGCAGCCCGGGACTAGCGGGGAGCACCACAGATACGCAGTATTTT
TRBV6-2/TRBV6-3	NA	TRBJ2-7	NA	CASSSPLTSYEQYF	TGTGCCAGCAGTTCGCCCTTGACATCCTACGAGCAGTACTTC
TRBV5-1	NA	TRBJ2-1	once	CASSTGESRNNEQFF	TGCGCCAGCTCAACAGGAGAGAGTCGCAACAATGAGCAGTTCTTC
TRBV19	NA	TRBJ1-2	NA	CASSHKGLVYGYTF	TGTGCCAGTAGTCATAAGGGTTTAGTCTATGGCTACACCTTC
TRBV5-4	NA	TRBJ1-1	NA	CASSLEALKNTEAFF	TGTGCCAGCAGCTTGGAAGCTTTAAAGAACACTGAAGCTTTCTTT
TRBV29-1	NA	TRBJ2-5	once	CSVGGVSNKPQETQYF	TGCAGCGTTGGGGGTGTTAGTAACAAACCGCAAGAGACCCAGTACTTC
TRBV18	NA	TRBJ1-1	NA	CASSPTRGTEAFF	TGTGCCAGCTCACCAACACGGGGAACTGAAGCTTTCTTT
TRBV6-6	NA	TRBJ1-5	NA	CASSYGGSNQPQHF	TGTGCCAGCAGTTACGGGGGGAGCAATCAGCCCCAGCATTTT